This T cell receptor beta chain was retrieved from a study of PD-L1 blockade in urothelial cancer. Across the whole study: Blood was evaluated 3 weeks (second dose) and 6 weeks after therapy began.

Assay used: immunoSEQ multiplex PCR; TCRdb lists only in-frame clones, some missing. Seen here are more than 50,000 clones, around 80% observed once, and the top ten hold roughly 4%. V shed 1 base and J 4 bases; nucleotides not matched to a gene: 4. The CDR3 length is 14 residues. CDR1 is LGHNA and CDR2 is YNFKEQ in the germline V gene. The sample in question was PBMCs, obtained around atezolizumab (anti-PD-L1) treatment. This sequence originates from a man between 65 and 85 years old with urothelial cancer. V and J are TRBV4-2 and TRBJ2-7; 7 bases map to TRBD2. The CDR3 loop is CASSQAASGYEQYF. The CDR3, as DNA: TGTGCCAGCAGCCAAGCAGCTAGCGGTTACGAGCAGTACTTC.